A single sample is the source of the 27 T cell receptor beta chains below, sequenced in a study of post-analysis software for immune sequencing data. The study's findings and limits: The five TRBV segments detected at higher frequency in patients than in controls included TRBV5-6, TRBV5-1 and TRBV20-1.

The TCR beta cDNA libraries carried unique molecular identifiers. TCRdb re-derived calls from the PCR reads in MiXCR, one entry per CDR3 protein. The data contain 700,000 to 800,000 distinct CDR3 sequences, just under 30% of them seen just once; the ten biggest clones take up approximately 0.6%. These receptors lack a known antigen. The material sequenced was blood. Source of these receptors: a girl aged 10 to 17 with multiple sclerosis.

In this sample, this clonotype turned up many times. The J gene is TRBJ2-1, the V gene TRBV6-5, with 7 bases matching TRBD1. The V segment lost 9 bases and the J segment 2 bases; nucleotides outside the gene matches: 7. Germline V CDR1 and CDR2: MNHEY, SVGAGI. The CDR3 has 14 residues. The CDR3 DNA sequence: TGTGCCAGTTCCAGACAGGGACCCTACAATGAGCAGTTCTTC. Residues: CASSRQGPYNEQFF.

This clonotype was detected a few times. The chain combines TRBV2 with TRBJ2-7; 11 nucleotides align to TRBD2. Losses at the gene ends were 6 bases for V and 3 bases for J; bases not matched to a gene: 7. Per the germline V gene, CDR1 is SNHLY and CDR2 is FYNNEI. This CDR3 has 15 residues. The chain's CDR3 is CASRAGTSGVYEQYF. The CDR3 DNA sequence: TGTGCCAGCAGGGCCGGGACTAGCGGAGTCTACGAGCAGTACTTC.

This clonotype turned up a few times. V and J are TRBV7-9 and TRBJ2-7; no definite D call. This CDR3 is built from 14 residues. Per the germline V gene, CDR1 is SEHNR and CDR2 is FQNEAQ (reference sequence). Trimming pared 1 base from V and 0 bases from J, leaving 7 bases between. The CDR3 region is CASSLGRDSYEQYF. CDR3 nucleotides: TGTGCCAGCAGCTTAGGCCGAGACTCCTACGAGCAGTACTTC.

This chain uses TRBV4-2 with TRBJ1-5, with D hard to call. With 0 bases removed from V and 9 bases from J, the gap between germline ends came to 9 bases. There are 13 residues in the CDR3. Per germline, CDR1 LGHNA and CDR2 YNFKEQ. Here the CDR3 reads CASSQEGIPPQHF. DNA of the CDR3: TGTGCCAGCAGCCAAGAGGGGATTCCGCCCCAGCATTTT.

The chain links TRBV12-3 or TRBV12-4 to TRBJ1-4; the D gene is possibly TRBD1 (5 bases). V dropped 8 bases and J dropped 8 bases, with 18 bases sitting between them. The CDR3 totals 14 residues. This CDR3 is CASVHGAAGEKLFF. In DNA, the CDR3 is TGTGCCAGCGTTCACGGGGCCGCGGGGGAAAAACTGTTTTTT.

In its sample, this clonotype was seen a few times. This sequence joins TRBV20-1 and TRBJ2-1, with 11 bases aligning to TRBD2. CDR3 length equals 15 residues. The V segment lost 2 bases and the J segment 4 bases; nucleotides outside the gene matches: 4. Germline CDR1 and CDR2: DFQATT and SNEGSKA (reference sequence). The CDR3 sequence is CSARSGLAVYNEQFF. In DNA, the CDR3 is TGCAGTGCTAGATCGGGACTAGCGGTGTACAATGAGCAGTTCTTC.

The chain uses TRBV7-2 and TRBJ1-1; D uncertain. This CDR3 comprises 15 residues. Looked up from germline, CDR1 is SGHTA and CDR2 is FQGNSA. The ends were cut back, 5 bases at V and 1 base at J, with 14 bases in the middle. The CDR3 DNA is TGTGCCAGCAGCCCAGATCGTAGGTCGAACACTGAAGCTTTCTTT. Translating it yields CASSPDRRSNTEAFF.

The rearrangement links TRBV28 to TRBJ2-1; D possibly uses TRBD1 or TRBD2 (7 bases each). The CDR3 has 12 residues. Germline V gene lookup returns CDR1 MDHEN and CDR2 SYDVKM. V was cut by 7 bases and J by 15 bases, with 19 bases left in between. Here the CDR3 DNA reads TGTGCCAGCACCTCAGGGGGGGGATGGAGGTTCTTC. Translation gives CASTSGGGWRFF.

This clonotype was seen a handful of times. The J gene is TRBJ2-5, the V gene TRBV10-3; TRBD1 matches at 8 bases. The CDR3 sequence is 17 residues long. V was clipped by 3 bases and J by 4 bases; unmatched bases: 13. Germline CDR1 is ENHRY and CDR2 is SYGVKD. The CDR3 protein is CAISDIGQGRLGETQYF. DNA of the CDR3: TGTGCCATCAGTGATATCGGACAGGGAAGGCTGGGAGAGACCCAGTACTTC.

Here the CDR3 reads CASSLGTSEIQETQYF. The CDR3 region has the DNA TGCGCCAGCAGCCTCGGGACTAGCGAGATCCAAGAGACCCAGTACTTC. The chain links TRBV5-1 to TRBJ2-5; 10 nucleotides agree with TRBD2. The CDR3 spans 16 residues. From germline, CDR1 is SGHRS and CDR2 YFSETQ. V trimming: 4 bases; J trimming: 1 base; junction bases outside the gene matches: 7. The entire variable domain, with the rest obtained from reference TRBV5-1 and TRBJ2-5, is as follows: KAGVTQTPRYLIKTRGQQVTLSCSPISGHRSVSWYQQTPGQGLQFLFEYFSETQRNKGNFPGRFSGRQFSNSRSEMNVSTLELGDSALYLCASSLGTSEIQETQYFGPGTRLLVL.

A word on this clonotype: At one end, the junction sequence differs from germline, possibly due to a read error. This chain connects TRBV7-9 to TRBJ2-3; the match to TRBD1 covers 8 bases. The CDR3 is 13 residues long. The germline CDR1 and CDR2 sequences are SEHNR and FQNEAQ (reference sequence). CDR3 bases: TGTGCCAGCAGAGCGACAGGGGCAGATGCGCAGTATTTT. Translation gives CASRATGADAQYF.

The chain has TRBV6-1 and TRBJ2-7, with 10 positions matching TRBD1. From germline, CDR1 is MNHNS and CDR2 SASEGT. This CDR3 spans 13 amino acids. The V gene end was trimmed by 6 bases and the J gene end by 6 bases; junction bases not matched to a gene: 5. The CDR3 reads CASSGGQGREQYF. CDR3 DNA: TGTGCCAGCAGCGGGGGACAGGGGCGCGAGCAGTACTTC.

This clonotype was seen more than once but under ten times. This chain connects TRBV9 to TRBJ1-1, with no clear D. This CDR3 contains 12 residues. The germline V gene encodes CDR1 SGDLS and CDR2 YYNGEE. Trimming took off 4 bases at V and 7 bases at J, with 11 bases between the two ends. In nucleotides, the CDR3 is TGTGCCAGCAGCCCCCAGCTGAGTGAAGCTTTCTTT. It translates to CASSPQLSEAFF.

V and J are TRBV12-3 or TRBV12-4 and TRBJ1-1; D unclear. The CDR3 has 13 residues. The V end lost 6 bases, the J end lost 0 bases, and 8 bases lay between the germline ends. In nucleotides, the CDR3 is TGTGCCAGCAGATCGGATGTGAACACTGAAGCTTTCTTT. It is translated as CASRSDVNTEAFF.

This clonotype was detected a few times. J is TRBJ1-5 and V is TRBV11-2; 7 positions agree with TRBD1. Unmatched junction bases numbered 4, after V lost 5 bases and J lost 0 bases. The germline gives CDR1 SGHAT, CDR2 FQNNGV. This CDR3 is built from 15 residues. Here the CDR3 DNA reads TGTGCCAGCAGCGCCGGACAGGTTAGCAATCAGCCCCAGCATTTT. Its translation is CASSAGQVSNQPQHF.

Only a few counts were recorded for this clonotype. The V gene is TRBV10-2, the J gene TRBJ2-1, with TRBD2 matching 10 bases. There are 16 residues in the CDR3. V gave up 4 bases and J gave up 2 bases; unmatched junction bases: 5. Germline values: CDR1 WSHSY, CDR2 SAAADI. CDR3 sequence: CASSALSGRTYNEQFF. The CDR3 DNA reads TGCGCCAGCAGTGCCCTTAGCGGGAGGACCTACAATGAGCAGTTCTTC.

The chain joins TRBV4-3 to TRBJ1-2; 9 positions match TRBD1. V shed 2 bases, J shed 2 bases, and the junction held 6 bases outside the gene matches. The CDR3 extends over 16 amino acids. The germline gives CDR1 LGHNA, CDR2 YSLEER. CDR3 nucleotide sequence: TGCGCCAGCAGCCAACTAGGACAGGGGAGGAACTATGGCTACACCTTC. Residues: CASSQLGQGRNYGYTF.

This clonotype was counted between two and nine times. This chain links TRBV7-2 with TRBJ2-7; 7 bases align to TRBD2. With V trimmed by 1 base and J by 1 base, 7 bases remained unmatched. CDR3 size: 16 residues. The germline gives CDR1 SGHTA, CDR2 FQGNSA. Written as DNA, the CDR3 is TGTGCCAGCAGCTTAGTCGGGAGGATGTCGTCCTACGAGCAGTACTTC. It yields the protein CASSLVGRMSSYEQYF.

This clonotype was observed many times. The chain combines TRBV9 with TRBJ1-2; D remains ambiguous. The CDR3 spans 17 residues. Germline CDR1 and CDR2: SGDLS and YYNGEE. Deletions cut 6 bases from V and 3 bases from J, with 24 bases between. Here the CDR3 DNA reads TGTGCCAGCACCATGGGCCAAATGGGAGGCTCCCACTATGGCTACACCTTC. This gives the protein CASTMGQMGGSHYGYTF.

In the case of this clonotype: It may be a read error: a sequence one base away is much more abundant. This chain joins TRBV7-2 and TRBJ2-6, with TRBD1 as a possible D gene (7 bases). The V gene's germline CDR1 is SGHTA and CDR2 FQGNSA. This CDR3 comprises 13 residues. The CDR3 spells CASSLRGASVLTF. The CDR3 DNA reads TGTGCCAGCAGCCTCAGGGGGGCCAGCGTCCTGACTTTC.

CDR3: CAIGGAAVGGEQYF. The CDR3 nucleotides read TGTGCCATCGGAGGTGCAGCCGTCGGGGGAGAGCAGTACTTC. The genes are TRBV10-3 and TRBJ2-7; possible D gene TRBD2, 6 bases. Trimming left V 8 bases short and J 7 bases short, with 21 bases between. The CDR3 covers 14 residues. Germline values: CDR1 ENHRY, CDR2 SYGVKD.

V usage is TRBV5-1 and J usage is TRBJ2-7; 8 bases line up with TRBD1. Trimming removed 7 bases from V and 6 bases from J; junction bases left unmatched: 12. Germline CDR1 and CDR2: SGHRS and YFSETQ. The CDR3 sequence is 14 residues long. This chain's CDR3 is CASYPRTGSVEQYF. CDR3 DNA: TGCGCCAGCTATCCCCGGACAGGGTCTGTCGAGCAGTACTTC.

The gene calls are TRBV29-1 and TRBJ2-5; 8 bases are shared with TRBD2. This CDR3 has 13 residues. V was pared by 7 bases and J by 5 bases, with 9 bases of the junction left unmatched. Per germline, CDR1 SQVTM and CDR2 ANQGSEA. CDR3 protein: CSGARGGEETQYF. CDR3 in DNA: TGCAGCGGGGCTCGGGGGGGTGAGGAGACCCAGTACTTC.

This clonotype was picked up a small number of times. J is TRBJ2-5 and V is TRBV6-2 or TRBV6-3, with 14 bases that match TRBD2. Near its end, the DNA agrees better with TRBJ2-7, so the J call may be wrong. Germline V CDR1 and CDR2: MNHEY, SVGEGT. The CDR3 length is 14 residues. CDR3 loop: CASSWTSGRNEQYF. CDR3 bases: TGTGCCAGCAGTTGGACTAGCGGGAGGAACGAGCAGTACTTC.

The chain joins TRBV12-3 or TRBV12-4 to TRBJ1-1, with D possibly matching TRBD1 (5 bases). CDR3 length: 15 residues. V was pared by 6 bases and J by 1 base, with 15 bases between. Here the CDR3 reads CASSRPGRENTEAFF. CDR3 DNA sequence: TGTGCCAGCAGCCGGCCGGGACGGGAGAACACTGAAGCTTTCTTT.

This clonotype turned up a few times. This chain joins TRBV28 and TRBJ2-5; D is possibly TRBD1 or TRBD2 (5 bases each). With 7 bases removed from V and 3 bases from J, the gap between germline ends came to 9 bases. Germline V CDR1 and CDR2: MDHEN, SYDVKM. The CDR3 is 12 amino acids. The CDR3 reads CASTVGEETQYF. The CDR3 DNA follows: TGTGCCAGCACCGTGGGGGAAGAGACCCAGTACTTC.

This clonotype was found a few times. The V gene is TRBV28, the J gene TRBJ2-3; D is ambiguous. In germline, CDR1 is MDHEN, CDR2 SYDVKM. This CDR3 is built from 15 residues. Trimming stripped 2 bases from V and 3 bases from J, with 12 bases between. CDR3 in DNA: TGTGCCAGCAGTTTACGGGTCTTCCAAACAGATACGCAGTATTTT. This gives the protein CASSLRVFQTDTQYF. The whole variable domain, filled in from reference TRBV28 and TRBJ2-3, reads DVKVTQSSRYLVKRTGEKVFLECVQDMDHENMFWYRQDPGLGLRLIYFSYDVKMKEKGDIPEGYSVSREKKERFSLILESASTNQTSMYLCASSLRVFQTDTQYFGPGTRLTVL.